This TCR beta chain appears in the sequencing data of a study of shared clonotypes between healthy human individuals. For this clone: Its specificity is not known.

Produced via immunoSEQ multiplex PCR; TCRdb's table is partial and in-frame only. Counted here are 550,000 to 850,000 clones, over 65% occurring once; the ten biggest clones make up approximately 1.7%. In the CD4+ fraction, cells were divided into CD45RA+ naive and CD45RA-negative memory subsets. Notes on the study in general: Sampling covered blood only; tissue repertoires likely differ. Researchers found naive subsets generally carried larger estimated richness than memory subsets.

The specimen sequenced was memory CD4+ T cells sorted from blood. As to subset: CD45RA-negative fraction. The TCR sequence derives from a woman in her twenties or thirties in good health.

The CDR3 region is CAGGTAGDLYEQYF. The CDR3 region has the DNA TGTGCCGGTGGGACAGCCGGCGATCTCTACGAGCAGTACTTC. This chain links TRBV6-1 with TRBJ2-7, with 7 bases fitting TRBD1. This CDR3 has 14 amino acids. Germline values: CDR1 MNHNS, CDR2 SASEGT. The V gene end was trimmed by 11 bases and the J gene end by 3 bases; junction bases not matched to a gene: 13.